A selection of T cell receptor beta chains follows, all from one sample in a study of blood T cells in healthy people across ages. TCRdb recomputed calls from the 5' RACE reads with MiXCR, one row per CDR3 protein. This table holds roughly 830,000 distinct CDR3 sequences, around 62% found once. The sequenced material came from blood. All receptors derive from a man aged 25 to 40 in good health. CDR3s include the opening cysteine and the closing phenylalanine or tryptophan. D genes are given only for firm matches. Rows may omit the clone size; those that give it use once, few, many or a size class.

size,D,J,V,DNA,CDR3
many,-,TRBJ2-6,TRBV29-1,TGCAGCGTGACCGACATCTCTGGGGCCAACGTCCTGACTTTC,CSVTDISGANVLTF
-,-,TRBJ1-5,TRBV5-1,TGCGCCAGCAGCTTGGATGGGCGAAGCAATCAGCCCCAGCATTTT,CASSLDGRSNQPQHF
-,TRBD2,TRBJ2-3,TRBV4-2,TGTGCCAGCAGCCCCGTGGAGCGGGGGGGAGATACGCAGTATTTT,CASSPVERGGDTQYF
few,-,TRBJ1-4,TRBV5-1,TGCGCCAGCAGCTTGGCGGCAGGGAAAGAGGAAAAACTGTTTTTT,CASSLAAGKEEKLFF
-,-,TRBJ1-2,TRBV9,TGTGCCAGCAGCACTACAGGGCTGAACTATGGCTACACCTTC,CASSTTGLNYGYTF
many,-,TRBJ2-7,TRBV20-1,TGCAGTGCTAGTCGAGTGCTAGGCTACGAGCAGTACTTC,CSASRVLGYEQYF
-,-,TRBJ2-5,TRBV6-5,TGTGCCAGCAGTCTAGACGTCGGAGGCGAGACCCAGTACTTC,CASSLDVGGETQYF
-,-,TRBJ1-6,TRBV5-8,TGTGCCAGCAGCTTGGTTCTAGGGAACTCTTCACCCCTCCACTTT,CASSLVLGNSSPLHF
few,TRBD2,TRBJ2-3,TRBV29-1,TGCAGCGTTGAGCGGGGGATGGATACGCAGTATTTT,CSVERGMDTQYF
-,TRBD1,TRBJ1-4,TRBV5-1,TGCGCCAGCAGCCCAGGACAGGTTGAGGAAAAACTGTTTTTT,CASSPGQVEEKLFF
-,-,TRBJ2-7,TRBV4-2,TGTGCCAGCAGCCAGGCTGACAGGTCCTACGAGCAGTACTTC,CASSQADRSYEQYF
-,TRBD2,TRBJ2-3,TRBV20-1,TGCAGTGCTAGAGGTCCGGGGGGGGGCACAGATACGCAGTATTTT,CSARGPGGGTDTQYF
few,-,TRBJ1-2,TRBV12-3/TRBV12-4,TGTGCCAGCAGTTCCCCAGGTTTCGGTCTTGGCTACACCTTC,CASSSPGFGLGYTF
few,TRBD1,TRBJ2-7,TRBV20-1,TGCAGTGCTAGAGCCCCCCGGACAGGGGTGGCCTCCTACGAGCAGTACTTC,CSARAPRTGVASYEQYF
-,TRBD1,TRBJ2-7,TRBV7-2,TGTGCCAGCAGCTTGAATTGGGACAGGAGCTCCTACGAGCAGTACTTC,CASSLNWDRSSYEQYF
few,TRBD1,TRBJ2-1,TRBV24-1,TGTGCCACCAGTGATTCGACAGGGACCTACAATGAGCAGTTCTTC,CATSDSTGTYNEQFF
few,-,TRBJ2-1,TRBV20-1,TGCAGTTACGCTCCGATAGGGGAAAATGAGCAGTTCTTC,CSYAPIGENEQFF
once,-,TRBJ2-2,TRBV2,TGTGCCAGCTCTGAAGGGGAGCTGTTTTTT,CASSEGELFF
-,-,TRBJ2-1,TRBV3-1,TGTGCCAGCAGCCCCCCCAGGGGGGGCCACAATGAGCAGTTCTTC,CASSPPRGGHNEQFF
once,TRBD1,TRBJ1-5,TRBV4-1,TGCGCCAGCAGCCACGACCTGGCGAGGGGGCATCAGCCCCAGCATTTT,CASSHDLARGHQPQHF
once,-,TRBJ2-7,TRBV4-1,TGCGCCAGCAGCCAAGAAGGGGGAAAATACGAGCAGTACTTC,CASSQEGGKYEQYF
-,-,TRBJ1-1,TRBV20-1,TGCAGTGCTAGAGGACCGGGACACCTGAACACTGAAGCTTTCTTT,CSARGPGHLNTEAFF
-,-,TRBJ2-7,TRBV21-1,TGTGCCAGCAGCTCCCATAGAACGTACGAGCAGTACTTC,CASSSHRTYEQYF
few,TRBD1,TRBJ1-1,TRBV7-9,TGTGCCAGCAGCCCCCCGGGACAGGGGAACACTGAAGCTTTCTTT,CASSPPGQGNTEAFF
few,-,TRBJ1-2,TRBV4-3,TGCGCCAGCAGCCAAGAGGGGACAACCTATGGCTACACCTTC,CASSQEGTTYGYTF
few,-,TRBJ2-7,TRBV5-1,TGCGCCAGCAGCTACACGTCCGGCTCCTACGAGCAGTACTTC,CASSYTSGSYEQYF
few,TRBD1,TRBJ2-7,TRBV6-2/TRBV6-3,TGTGCCAGCAGCCAGAGAGGGACAGGGAAAAGCGAGCAGTACTTC,CASSQRGTGKSEQYF
-,-,TRBJ2-3,TRBV10-3,TGTGCCATCAGTGCTTCTCGGGATACGCAGTATTTT,CAISASRDTQYF
-,-,TRBJ1-4,TRBV7-2,TGTGCCAGCCAGGGGTCAACTAATGAAAAACTGTTTTTT,CASQGSTNEKLFF
-,-,TRBJ2-5,TRBV20-1,TGCAGTGCCACTCACCTGCAAGAGACCCAGTACTTC,CSATHLQETQYF
-,TRBD1,TRBJ2-3,TRBV5-6,TGTGCCAGCAGCTTTCGGACAGGCGAGATCTTCACAGATACGCAGTATTTT,CASSFRTGEIFTDTQYF
-,-,TRBJ1-2,TRBV25-1,TGTGCCAGTAAGACAGGCGACGGCTACACCTTC,CASKTGDGYTF
once,-,TRBJ1-4,TRBV29-1,TGCAGCGTTGCTAGGGGCACTAATGAAAAACTGTTTTTT,CSVARGTNEKLFF
once,-,TRBJ1-2,TRBV3-1,TGTGCCAGCAGCCAGGGAGACACCGATGGCTACACCTTC,CASSQGDTDGYTF
-,-,TRBJ1-2,TRBV29-1,TGCAGCGCCCACGACAGAGACTCCCAGGAAGACTATGGCTACACCTTC,CSAHDRDSQEDYGYTF
-,-,TRBJ1-2,TRBV6-6,TGTGCCAGCAGTTGGACGGACACTAACTATGGCTACACCTTC,CASSWTDTNYGYTF
-,TRBD2,TRBJ2-1,TRBV20-1,TGCAGTGCTTCTCCGGGACTAGAGCGGGCCCGCTCCTACAATGAGCAGTTCTTC,CSASPGLERARSYNEQFF
-,-,TRBJ2-5,TRBV12-3/TRBV12-4,TGTGCCAGCAGCAGAGGCCAGGAAAAAGAGACCCAGTACTTC,CASSRGQEKETQYF
few,TRBD2,TRBJ2-5,TRBV20-1,TGCAGTGCTAGAGAGCTAGCGGGGGTGGAGACCCAGTACTTC,CSARELAGVETQYF
-,-,TRBJ2-3,TRBV20-1,TGCAGTGCTGAAGACCGGGACCAAGTCACAGATACGCAGTATTTT,CSAEDRDQVTDTQYF
few,-,TRBJ2-5,TRBV7-9,TGTGCCAGCAGCCGTCCCGTACTAATACAAGAGACCCAGTACTTC,CASSRPVLIQETQYF
-,TRBD1,TRBJ2-5,TRBV4-2,TGTGCCAGCAGCCAAGAGAGGGGGCGGCAGTACTTC,CASSQERGRQYF
-,-,TRBJ2-7,TRBV14,TGTGCCAGCAGCCGGTTTGCGGGTCGGTCGTCCTACGAGCAGTACTTC,CASSRFAGRSSYEQYF
-,-,TRBJ1-2,TRBV29-1,TGCAGCGTTGAAGCGGTGCAGGGGCGGTCGGACTATGGCTACACCTTC,CSVEAVQGRSDYGYTF
few,TRBD1,TRBJ2-7,TRBV4-3,TGCGCCAGCAGCCGGGGGACAGGAATTTACGAGCAGTACTTC,CASSRGTGIYEQYF
-,TRBD2,TRBJ2-1,TRBV4-2,TGTGCCAGCAGCCAGAGACTAGCGGATACCAATGAGCAGTTCTTC,CASSQRLADTNEQFF
-,TRBD1,TRBJ2-7,TRBV9,TGTGCCTGCAGCACGGGACAGGGAATCCTCTACGAGCAGTACTTC,CACSTGQGILYEQYF
-,TRBD1,TRBJ2-6,TRBV20-1,TGCAGTGCCGAGGACAGGTTGTCTGGGGCCAACGTCCTGACTTTC,CSAEDRLSGANVLTF